This TCR beta chain was recorded in a study of cytomegalovirus exposure and HLA in healthy donors. This PCR relied on a set of 60 Vbeta primers and 13 Jbeta primers. The assay was immunoSEQ multiplex PCR, and TCRdb's table has in-frame clones only and misses some. The sample yields some 40,000 clones, 60% to 70% seen once. The CDR3 consists of 16 residues. Trimming removed 9 bases at V and 3 bases at J, with 25 bases between. This chain links TRBV5-3 with TRBJ2-7; D is possibly TRBD2 (6 bases). TRBV5-3 is marked as an open reading frame, function uncertain. The sequence was collected from a man aged 60 to 69 in good health and CMV-seropositive. The material sequenced was PBMCs. In DNA, the CDR3 is TGTGCCAACGCTCGCTTGGGGGGACTCCATTTCTACGAGCAGTACTTC. The encoded protein is CANARLGGLHFYEQYF.